This is a list of T cell receptor beta chains from one sample in a study of blood T cell repertoires in COVID-19. TCRdb's copy holds only in-frame clones and misses some; the assay was immunoSEQ multiplex PCR. The sample has hundreds of thousands of clones, 75% to 90% seen once. Material: peripheral blood. The source is a woman aged 50 to 60 with COVID-19, enrolled during active disease. The CDR3 runs from the conserved cysteine through the conserved F or W. A D gene is named only where the DNA matches it firmly. A clone size is listed for some rows: how often the clone was seen (once, few, many), or a class if it is expanded.

d_gene	abundance	v_gene	j_gene	CDR3aa	CDR3nt
TRBD2	-	TRBV5-1	TRBJ2-7	CASSLGSSGTSYEQYF	TGCGCCAGCAGCTTGGGTTCTAGCGGGACCTCCTACGAGCAGTACTTC
-	-	TRBV28	TRBJ1-2	CASSTSGPHYGYTF	TGTGCCAGCAGCACCTCAGGGCCCCACTATGGCTACACCTTC
-	-	TRBV18	TRBJ1-1	CASSPQKDSFGAFF	TGTGCCAGCTCACCACAAAAGGACAGTTTTGGAGCTTTCTTT
TRBD2	many	TRBV2	TRBJ2-2	CASSDFLAGGPGELFF	TGTGCCAGCAGTGATTTTCTAGCGGGAGGGCCCGGGGAGCTGTTTTTT
TRBD2	-	TRBV3-1/TRBV3-2	TRBJ2-3	CASSQGAGEHTDTQYF	TGTGCCAGCAGCCAAGGAGCGGGAGAACACACAGATACGCAGTATTTT
TRBD2	-	TRBV9	TRBJ2-1	CASSSGTSGDNEQFF	TGTGCCAGCAGCTCGGGGACTAGCGGAGACAATGAGCAGTTCTTC
TRBD2	-	TRBV9	TRBJ2-5	CASSVGLAGGIETQYF	TGTGCCAGCAGCGTAGGACTAGCGGGAGGTATAGAGACCCAGTACTTC
-	-	TRBV5-4	TRBJ1-2	CASSSGRGNYGYTF	TGTGCCAGCAGCTCTGGCAGGGGTAACTATGGCTACACCTTC
-	-	TRBV6-4	TRBJ2-1	CASSVGRSYNEQFF	TGTGCCAGCAGTGTGGGCCGCTCCTACAATGAGCAGTTCTTC
TRBD2	-	TRBV18	TRBJ2-1	CASSRTSEYNEQFF	TGTGCCAGCTCGCGGACTAGCGAATACAATGAGCAGTTCTTC
TRBD2	-	TRBV7-3	TRBJ2-5	CASSFSGGETQYF	TGTGCCAGCAGCTTCTCGGGGGGAGAGACCCAGTACTTC
-	-	TRBV9	TRBJ2-7	CASSVGVAANYEQYF	TGTGCCAGCAGCGTAGGAGTAGCGGCAAACTACGAGCAGTACTTC
TRBD2	-	TRBV27	TRBJ2-1	CASSSGTSLGNEQFF	TGTGCCAGCAGTTCTGGGACTAGCCTTGGCAATGAGCAGTTCTTC
TRBD2	-	TRBV10-2	TRBJ2-2	CASSPAGRRSGELFF	TGCGCCAGCAGTCCAGCGGGACGCCGGAGCGGGGAGCTGTTTTTT
-	-	TRBV12-5	TRBJ2-1	CASGYTLSGNSYNEQFF	TGTGCTAGTGGTTACACACTCAGCGGCAACTCCTACAATGAGCAGTTCTTC
-	-	TRBV3-1/TRBV3-2	TRBJ2-1	CASSRLHNEQFF	TGTGCCAGCAGCCGACTTCACAATGAGCAGTTCTTC
-	-	TRBV18	TRBJ2-5	CASSPIQSLTLQETQYF	TGTGCCAGCTCACCGATACAGAGTCTCACCCTACAAGAGACCCAGTACTTC
TRBD1	-	TRBV2	TRBJ1-6	CATDRDYNSPLHF	TGTGCCACAGACAGGGATTATAATTCACCCCTCCACTTT
TRBD1	once	TRBV27	TRBJ1-2	CASSPSGQGRWGYTF	TGTGCCAGCAGTCCCTCGGGACAGGGGCGGTGGGGCTACACCTTC
-	once	TRBV3-1/TRBV3-2	TRBJ1-6	CASSQGRQQNSPLHF	TGTGCCAGCAGCCAAGGGAGACAGCAGAATTCACCCCTCCACTTT
-	-	TRBV28	TRBJ1-1	CASSEGVYTEAFF	TGTGCCAGCAGTGAGGGGGTTTACACTGAAGCTTTCTTT
TRBD1	-	TRBV6-5	TRBJ1-2	CASGDRGLVGGYTF	TGTGCCAGCGGGGACAGGGGTTTGGTCGGTGGCTACACCTTC
-	-	TRBV2	TRBJ1-5	CASSEATDSLRNQPQHF	TGTGCCAGCAGTGAAGCGACAGACTCACTCAGGAATCAGCCCCAGCATTTT
-	-	TRBV2	TRBJ2-7	CASIALRTGEQYF	TGTGCCAGCATCGCTTTGCGGACTGGAGAGCAGTACTTC
-	few	TRBV27	TRBJ1-2	CASSLSSGSYGYTF	TGTGCCAGCAGTTTAAGTTCAGGAAGCTATGGCTACACCTTC
-	-	TRBV2	TRBJ2-1	CASIPGLEGQFF	TGTGCCAGCATCCCCGGGCTCGAGGGACAGTTCTTC
-	-	TRBV10-3	TRBJ1-1	CAISEFSLNTEAFF	TGTGCCATCAGTGAGTTCAGTCTGAACACTGAAGCTTTCTTT
TRBD1	few	TRBV29-1	TRBJ2-5	CSVTGAGQETQYF	TGCAGCGTTACAGGGGCTGGCCAAGAGACCCAGTACTTC
TRBD1	-	TRBV4-1	TRBJ1-2	CASSQAQGLGYGYTF	TGCGCCAGCAGCCAAGCACAGGGGCTAGGCTATGGCTACACCTTC
TRBD1	-	TRBV6-5	TRBJ1-2	CASSPHRGPYGYTF	TGTGCCAGCAGCCCCCACAGGGGGCCATATGGCTACACCTTC
TRBD1	-	TRBV5-1	TRBJ1-1	CASTPTGLMNTEAFF	TGCGCCAGCACCCCGACAGGGTTGATGAACACTGAAGCTTTCTTT
TRBD2	-	TRBV15	TRBJ2-1	CATSRGGAGGNEQFF	TGTGCCACCAGCAGAGGGGGGGCGGGAGGCAATGAGCAGTTCTTC
TRBD1	once	TRBV4-3	TRBJ1-1	CASSSRQGTEAFF	TGCGCCAGCAGCAGCCGACAGGGCACTGAAGCTTTCTTT
TRBD2	once	TRBV6-4	TRBJ2-1	CARSSGSSYNEQFF	TGTGCCAGGTCTAGCGGCAGCTCCTACAATGAGCAGTTCTTC
-	-	TRBV7-6	TRBJ1-4	CASSRTPGGGEKLFF	TGTGCCAGCAGCAGAACCCCGGGGGGGGGTGAAAAACTGTTTTTT
TRBD1	-	TRBV10-3	TRBJ1-1	CAIGDRGKMNTEAFF	TGTGCCATCGGGGACAGGGGGAAAATGAACACTGAAGCTTTCTTT
-	-	TRBV7-2	TRBJ2-7	CASSPSGLPSYEQYF	TGTGCCAGCAGCCCCTCGGGTTTACCGTCCTACGAGCAGTACTTC
-	-	TRBV3-1/TRBV3-2	TRBJ2-5	CASSPGTRTLTQYF	TGTGCCAGCAGCCCCGGGACAAGGACGCTCACTCAGTACTTC
-	once	TRBV9	TRBJ2-2	CASSVAGGELFF	TGTGCCAGCAGCGTAGCAGGCGGGGAGCTGTTTTTT
TRBD1	-	TRBV11-3	TRBJ2-7	CASSPGQGSYEQYF	TGTGCCAGCAGCCCGGGACAGGGTTCCTACGAGCAGTACTTC
-	few	TRBV29-1	TRBJ2-2	CSVERPGLINTGELFF	TGCAGCGTTGAACGGCCGGGACTGATAAACACCGGGGAGCTGTTTTTT
TRBD1	-	TRBV3-1/TRBV3-2	TRBJ1-3	CASSPKRGQGAYSGNTIYF	TGTGCCAGCAGCCCCAAGAGGGGACAGGGGGCATACTCTGGAAACACCATATATTTT
TRBD2	-	TRBV30	TRBJ2-3	CAWRATSGRKHGTDTQYF	TGTGCCTGGAGGGCTACTAGCGGGAGGAAGCACGGCACAGATACGCAGTATTTT
-	-	TRBV11-2	TRBJ1-6	CASSLALTRNNSPLHF	TGTGCCAGCAGCTTAGCCCTTACTAGGAATAATTCACCCCTCCACTTT
-	-	TRBV9	TRBJ2-3	CASSVVTASTDTQYF	TGTGCCAGCAGCGTAGTGACAGCTAGCACAGATACGCAGTATTTT
-	-	TRBV19	TRBJ2-7	CASSIGISYEQYF	TGTGCCAGTAGTATAGGTATATCCTACGAGCAGTACTTC
-	once	TRBV13	TRBJ1-2	CASSPPLSWGGSGYYTF	TGTGCCAGCAGCCCGCCCCTTTCCTGGGGAGGGTCGGGTTACTACACCTTC